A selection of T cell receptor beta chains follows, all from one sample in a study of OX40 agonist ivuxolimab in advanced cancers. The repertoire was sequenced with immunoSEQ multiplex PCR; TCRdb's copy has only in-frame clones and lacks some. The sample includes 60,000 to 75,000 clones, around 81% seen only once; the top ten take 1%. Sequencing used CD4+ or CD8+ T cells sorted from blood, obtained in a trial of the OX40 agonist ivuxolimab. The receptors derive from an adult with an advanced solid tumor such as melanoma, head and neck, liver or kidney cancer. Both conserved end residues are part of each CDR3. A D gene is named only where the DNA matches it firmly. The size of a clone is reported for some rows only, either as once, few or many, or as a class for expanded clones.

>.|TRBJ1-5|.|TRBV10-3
TGTGCCATCAGTGAGTCGGCCAATCAGCCCCAGCATTTT
CAISESANQPQHF
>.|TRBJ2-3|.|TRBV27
TGTGCCAGCAGTTTAGTGTCCAGAACCCTCACAGATACGCAGTATTTT
CASSLVSRTLTDTQYF
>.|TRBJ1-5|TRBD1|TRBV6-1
TGTGCCAGCAGTGGACCCCGACAGGGCGGCATGAGCAATCAGCCCCAGCATTTT
CASSGPRQGGMSNQPQHF
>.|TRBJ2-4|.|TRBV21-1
TGTGCCAGCAGCACTCGCAGGACAGGGGCCTCTTTATTAGCCAAAAACATTCAGTACTTC
CASSTRRTGASLLAKNIQYF
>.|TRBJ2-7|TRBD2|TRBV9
TGTGCCAGCAGCGTAGAGGGTACTAGCGGTCTCGAGCAGTACTTC
CASSVEGTSGLEQYF
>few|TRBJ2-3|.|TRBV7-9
TGTGCCAGCAGCCCGCGCGGTCCAGATACGCAGTATTTT
CASSPRGPDTQYF
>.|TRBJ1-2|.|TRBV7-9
TGTGCCAGCAGCTTCGGAGGGAGTGATGGCTACACCTTC
CASSFGGSDGYTF
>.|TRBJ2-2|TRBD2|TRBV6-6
TGTGCCAGCGCTCGCGGGGGGGACGGGGAGCTGTTTTTT
CASARGGDGELFF
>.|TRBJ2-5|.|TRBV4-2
TGTGCCAGCAGCCCCCGCAGGGGATTGGAGACCCAGTACTTC
CASSPRRGLETQYF
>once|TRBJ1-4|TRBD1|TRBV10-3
TGTGCCATCAGTGAGCCGTCAGGGACAGGGGAGGGAAAACTGTTTTTT
CAISEPSGTGEGKLFF
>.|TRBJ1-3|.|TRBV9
TGTGCCAGCAGCGTAGGAAACACCATATATTTT
CASSVGNTIYF
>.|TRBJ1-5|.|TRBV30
TGTGCCTGGAGTAGGGGGGCGGATCAGCCCCAGCATTTT
CAWSRGADQPQHF
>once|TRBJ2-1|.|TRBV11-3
TGTGCCAGCAGCTTAGGCCCCTTGGCGGAGCAGTTCTTC
CASSLGPLAEQFF
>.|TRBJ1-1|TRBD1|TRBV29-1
TGCAGCGCAAGAATTGGACAGGGAGGCGAGGCGGCTTTCTTT
CSARIGQGGEAAFF
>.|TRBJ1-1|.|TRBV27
TGTGCCAGCAGTTCCGCCGGGGGGGCTAGGACTGAAGCTTTCTTT
CASSSAGGARTEAFF
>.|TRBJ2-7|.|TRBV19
TGTGCCAGTAGTACCCTCGGGGTGCACTACGAGCAGTACTTC
CASSTLGVHYEQYF
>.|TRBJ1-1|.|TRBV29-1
TGCAGCTCCCCGGGGGACCGAGCGCTTAACACTGAAGCTTTCTTT
CSSPGDRALNTEAFF
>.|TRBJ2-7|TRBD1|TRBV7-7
TGTGCTAGCAGCTTGAACCAGGGGGCGGGGGAGCAGTACTTC
CASSLNQGAGEQYF
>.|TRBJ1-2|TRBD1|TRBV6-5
TGTGCCAGCAGACCCGGACAGGGTGAGGGCTACACCTTC
CASRPGQGEGYTF
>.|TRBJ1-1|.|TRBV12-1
TGTGCCAGCAGCTTTACCATCGTCATGAACACTGAAGCTTTCTTT
CASSFTIVMNTEAFF
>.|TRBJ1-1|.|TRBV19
TGTGCCAGTAGTATTAGCAAGGGGCTTGAAGCTTTCTTT
CASSISKGLEAFF
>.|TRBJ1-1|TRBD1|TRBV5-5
TGTGCCAGCAGCCCCGGGACAGCCCTGAACACTGAAGCTTTCTTT
CASSPGTALNTEAFF
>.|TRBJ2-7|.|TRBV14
TGTGCCAGCAGCCTGGGTACCTACGAGCAGTACTTC
CASSLGTYEQYF
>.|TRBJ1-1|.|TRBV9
TGTGCCAGCAGCGTAGAAGCAGGGGTGGACACTGAAGCTTTCTTT
CASSVEAGVDTEAFF
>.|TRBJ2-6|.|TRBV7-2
TGTGCCAGCAGCTTGGCAGGGTCTGGGGCCAACGTCCTGACTTTC
CASSLAGSGANVLTF
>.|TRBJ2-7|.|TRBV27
TGTGCCCGACGGCGAGAGACTGTATACGAGCAGTACTTC
CARRRETVYEQYF
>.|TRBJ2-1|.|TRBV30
TGTGCCTGGAGTAAGGCAGTATTACACAATGAGCAGTTCTTC
CAWSKAVLHNEQFF
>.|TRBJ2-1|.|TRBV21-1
TGTGCCAGCAGCAAAGTTGGGACTAGCGGGGGAGGCACCCCTGGTGAGCAGTTCTTC
CASSKVGTSGGGTPGEQFF
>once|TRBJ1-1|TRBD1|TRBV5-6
TGTGCCAGCAGCTTGACAGGGGACCTAATTGAAGCTTTCTTT
CASSLTGDLIEAFF
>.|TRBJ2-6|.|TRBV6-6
TGTGCCAGCAGTTCTCAATCGGATGGGGCCAACGTCCTGACTTTC
CASSSQSDGANVLTF
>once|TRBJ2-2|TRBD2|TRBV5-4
TGTGCCAGCAGCCCCGGGACTAGCATCACCGGGGAGCTGTTTTTT
CASSPGTSITGELFF
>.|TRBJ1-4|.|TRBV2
TGTGCCAGCACAGGGTCGCAGGAAAAACTGTTTTTT
CASTGSQEKLFF
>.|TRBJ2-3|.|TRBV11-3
TGTGCCAGCAGCTTCGGGGGTAAGGGAGATACGCAGTATTTT
CASSFGGKGDTQYF
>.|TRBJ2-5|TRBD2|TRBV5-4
TGTGCCAGCAGCTTGGAAGCGGGGGGTCCAGAGACCCAGTACTTC
CASSLEAGGPETQYF
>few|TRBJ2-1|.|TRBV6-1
TGTGCCAGCAGTGAGGGGGGACACCTTTACAATGAGCAGTTCTTC
CASSEGGHLYNEQFF
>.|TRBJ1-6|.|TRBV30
TGTGCCTGGAGAGAAGGGGCCGGAACCCTACTCAATTCACCCCTCCACTTT
CAWREGAGTLLNSPLHF
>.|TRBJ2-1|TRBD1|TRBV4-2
TGTGCCAGCAGCCAGGCCCTTACCGGGACAGGGGTGTATGAGCAGTTCTTC
CASSQALTGTGVYEQFF
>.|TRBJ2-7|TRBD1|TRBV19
TGTGCCAGTAGTATGTTCGACAGGGCGTCCTACGAGCAGTACTTC
CASSMFDRASYEQYF
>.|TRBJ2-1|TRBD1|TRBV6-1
TGTGCCAGCAGTGTCACAGGGGGAGATGAGCAGTTCTTC
CASSVTGGDEQFF
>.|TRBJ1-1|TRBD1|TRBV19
TGTGCCAGTCGTCCGGGACAGGGGAACACTGAAGCTTTCTTT
CASRPGQGNTEAFF
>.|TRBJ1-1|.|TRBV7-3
TGTGCCAGCAGCTTCAGGGGTGGCACTGAAGCTTTCTTT
CASSFRGGTEAFF
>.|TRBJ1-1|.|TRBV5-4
TGTGCCAGCAGCCTCGTTCACCAATCTCGGGGCACTGAAGCTTTCTTT
CASSLVHQSRGTEAFF
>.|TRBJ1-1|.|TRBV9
TGTGCCAGCAGCACTCAACAGGTGAACACTGAAGCTTTCTTT
CASSTQQVNTEAFF
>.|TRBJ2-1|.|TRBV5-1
TGCGCCAGCAGCTCTGGGGTGAGAGGGGGATACAATGAGCAGTTCTTC
CASSSGVRGGYNEQFF
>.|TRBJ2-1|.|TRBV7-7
TGTGCCAGCAGCTTAGGGCCACAATCCTACAATGAGCAGTTCTTC
CASSLGPQSYNEQFF
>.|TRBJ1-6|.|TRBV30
TGTGCCTGGAAAGCGGGACCGAGCAATTCACCCCTCCACTTT
CAWKAGPSNSPLHF
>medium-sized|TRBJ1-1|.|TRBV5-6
TGTGCCAGCAGCCCAACGGGACGGTTGAACACTGAAGCTTTCTTT
CASSPTGRLNTEAFF
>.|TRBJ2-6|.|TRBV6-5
TGTGCCAGCAGAGAGGCTGGGGCCAACGTCCTGACTTTC
CASREAGANVLTF
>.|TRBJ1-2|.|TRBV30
TGTGCCTGGAGTTCAGGGTTTTATGGCTACACCTTC
CAWSSGFYGYTF
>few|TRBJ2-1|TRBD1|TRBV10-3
TGTGCCATCAGCAAGGACAGGGTCAATGAGCAGTTCTTC
CAISKDRVNEQFF
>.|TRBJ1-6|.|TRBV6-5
TGTGCCAGCGGGGGCCGATCCTATAATTCACCCCTCCACTTT
CASGGRSYNSPLHF
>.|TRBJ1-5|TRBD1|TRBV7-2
TGTGCCAGCAGCTTCACAGGACAGGGAGAACAGCCCCAGCATTTT
CASSFTGQGEQPQHF